Shown below are 27 T cell receptor beta chains from a single sample sequenced in a study of blood T cells in healthy people across ages. Through a sample-barcoded 5' primer and a J-beta primer mix, a second PCR was run for 7 to 11 cycles. TCRdb redid the calling of the 5' RACE reads with MiXCR, one entry per CDR3 protein. There are 730,000 or so distinct CDR3 sequences in the sample; 35% to 45% occur only once, and approximately 22% lies in the top ten. Sequencing was performed on blood. The receptors derive from a woman aged 60-75 years in good health.

The chain combines TRBV29-1 with TRBJ2-6; D is ambiguous. The CDR3 spans 12 residues. CDR1 and CDR2 from the germline V gene are SQVTM and ANQGSEA. Between the trimmed V and J ends, which lost 6 bases and 2 bases, there was a span of 5 bases. The DNA for the CDR3 is TGCAGCGTGGGAACTGGGGCCAACGTCCTGACTTTC. This sequence encodes CSVGTGANVLTF.

The V call is TRBV20-1, the J call TRBJ1-3; 9 bases are a match to TRBD1. CDR1 is DFQATT and CDR2 is SNEGSKA in the germline V gene (reference sequence). CDR3 size: 16 residues. V lost 3 bases and J lost 3; bases outside the gene matches: 9. CDR3 loop: CSASPLQGADGNTIYF. The CDR3 DNA reads as TGCAGTGCTAGCCCCCTACAGGGGGCAGATGGAAACACCATATATTTT.

The chain carries TRBV27 and TRBJ2-2; a weak D match, TRBD1 (6 bases). V lost 5 bases and J lost 1, with 14 bases in between. The CDR3 has 16 residues. Germline V gene lookup returns CDR1 MNHEY and CDR2 SMNVEV (reference sequence). The CDR3: CASSAETGLNTGELFF. For the CDR3, the DNA is TGTGCCAGCAGTGCCGAGACAGGATTGAACACCGGGGAGCTGTTTTTT.

This clonotype has just one count. V and J are TRBV27 and TRBJ2-7; 9 bases match TRBD2. Unmatched junction bases numbered 10, after V lost 6 bases and J lost 4 bases. From germline, CDR1 is MNHEY and CDR2 SMNVEV (reference sequence). CDR3 length: 15 residues. DNA for the CDR3: TGTGCCAGCAGCCCTAATAGCGGGGGACTGTACGAGCAGTACTTC. Protein product: CASSPNSGGLYEQYF.

The chain joins TRBV4-3 to TRBJ1-2, with 8 positions matching TRBD1. CDR1 is LGHNA, CDR2 YSLEER, per germline. The V segment lost 0 bases and the J segment 8 bases; nucleotides outside the gene matches: 11. The length of the CDR3 is 16 residues. CDR3 loop: CASSQERAGGARGYTF. The CDR3 DNA reads as TGCGCCAGCAGCCAAGAAAGGGCAGGGGGCGCGAGGGGCTACACCTTC.

This sequence joins TRBV7-2 and TRBJ2-3, with a tentative D call TRBD1 (5 bases). The germline CDR1 and CDR2 sequences are SGHTA and FQGNSA. V was trimmed by 0 bases and J by 0 bases, leaving 7 bases between them. CDR3 size: 15 residues. The CDR3 nucleotides read TGTGCCAGCAGCTTAGCGGGGCACAGCACAGATACGCAGTATTTT. Residues: CASSLAGHSTDTQYF.

The gene calls are TRBV12-3 or TRBV12-4 and TRBJ1-2, with a weak D call TRBD1 (6 bases). Trimming cost V 3 bases and J 4 bases, with 15 bases left between them. This CDR3 has 15 amino acids. The CDR3 region is CASSFLGHNFYGYTF. The CDR3 bases are TGTGCCAGCAGTTTCCTGGGACACAATTTCTATGGCTACACCTTC.

This clonotype was observed at least ten times. The genes are TRBV11-2 and TRBJ2-1, with D hard to call. CDR3 length: 13 residues. Trimming pared 6 bases from V and 6 bases from J, leaving 12 bases between. Germline V CDR1 and CDR2: SGHAT, FQNNGV. CDR3 sequence reads: CASSRWSSNEQFF. For the CDR3, the DNA is TGTGCCAGCAGTCGTTGGAGCTCCAATGAGCAGTTCTTC.

This rearrangement joins TRBV20-1 to TRBJ2-5; 10 nucleotides agree with TRBD2. The CDR3 covers 15 residues. Losses at the gene ends were 1 base for V and 11 bases for J; bases not matched to a gene: 13. CDR1 and CDR2 (germline): DFQATT, SNEGSKA (reference sequence). CDR3 coding DNA: TGCAGTGCTAGAGTTCCTAGCGGGAGTTCAGGTGAGCAGTACTTC. It is translated as CSARVPSGSSGEQYF.

As for this clonotype: This may arise from a read error, as a much more abundant clone is one base away. The CDR3: CSVVSEETQFF. The DNA for the CDR3 is TGCAGCGTTGTCTCTGAAGAGACCCAGTTCTTC. The chain has TRBV29-1 and TRBJ2-1; D call uncertain. Germline loops: CDR1 SQVTM, CDR2 ANQGSEA. The CDR3 length is 11 residues. V was clipped by 4 bases and J by 13 bases, with 14 bases between them.

Notes on this clonotype: A much bigger clone sits one base away, suggesting this may be a read error. The V gene is TRBV5-1, the J gene TRBJ2-7, with a weak D call TRBD2 (7 bases). Between the trimmed V and J ends, which lost 3 bases and 2 bases, there was a span of 15 bases. The CDR3 extends over 15 amino acids. In germline, CDR1 is SGHRS, CDR2 YFSETQ. The CDR3: CASSSPEGGTYEQYF. The CDR3 region has the DNA TGCGCCAGCAGCTCCCCGGAGGGGGGGACCTACGAGCAGTACTTC.

The rearrangement links TRBV11-2 to TRBJ1-5; TRBD1 aligns across 7 bases. V lost 1 base to trimming and J lost 5 bases; unmatched junction nucleotides: 5. The germline gives CDR1 SGHAT, CDR2 FQNNGV. CDR3 size: 15 residues. Written as DNA, the CDR3 is TGTGCCAGCAGCTTAGGATCGGGACAGCATCAGCCCCAGCATTTT. As protein: CASSLGSGQHQPQHF. Variable domain in full (rest from reference TRBV11-2 and TRBJ1-5): EAGVAQSPRYKIIEKRQSVAFWCNPISGHATLYWYQQILGQGPKLLIQFQNNGVVDDSQLPKDRFSAERLKGVDSTLKIQPAKLEDSAVYLCASSLGSGQHQPQHFGDGTRLSIL.

The chain employs TRBV28 and TRBJ2-3; 12 positions agree with TRBD2. This CDR3 is 17 amino acids long. Trimming cost V 2 bases and J 4 bases; bases outside gene matches: 7. Looked up from germline, CDR1 is MDHEN and CDR2 is SYDVKM. CDR3 DNA: TGTGCCAGCAGTTTACGAGGACTAGCGGGACCCCCAGATACGCAGTATTTT. Translated, it gives CASSLRGLAGPPDTQYF.

This clonotype came up many times. The chain carries TRBV11-2 and TRBJ2-5; 9 nucleotides agree with TRBD2. Germline values: CDR1 SGHAT, CDR2 FQNNGV. The CDR3 length is 14 residues. V trimming: 3 bases; J trimming: 3 bases; junction bases outside the gene matches: 2. CDR3 in DNA: TGTGCCAGCAGCTTGAGCGGGAGGAAAGAGACCCAGTACTTC. As protein: CASSLSGRKETQYF.

This clonotype was seen a handful of times. The CDR3 spells CASAPGGYNEQFF. CDR3 in DNA: TGTGCTAGTGCCCCGGGGGGGTACAATGAGCAGTTCTTC. The chain employs TRBV12-5 and TRBJ2-1, with TRBD2 matching 8 bases. This CDR3 has 13 residues. Germline V gene lookup returns CDR1 LGHNT and CDR2 FRNRAP. Trimming removed 7 bases from V and 4 bases from J; junction bases left unmatched: 3.

V is TRBV18 and J is TRBJ1-5; 9 nucleotides line up with TRBD1. Germline trimming cut 3 bases from V and 6 bases from J; bases unmatched to any gene: 3. There are 14 residues in the CDR3. Germline assignment: CDR1 KGHSH and CDR2 LQKENI. CDR3 in amino acids: CASSPGQGFQPQHF. CDR3 nucleotide sequence: TGTGCCAGCTCACCGGGACAGGGTTTTCAGCCCCAGCATTTT. Full variable domain (missing parts from reference TRBV18 and TRBJ1-5): NAGVMQNPRHLVRRRGQEARLRCSPMKGHSHVYWYRQLPEEGLKFMVYLQKENIIDESGMPKERFSAEFPKEGPSILRIQQVVRGDSAAYFCASSPGQGFQPQHFGDGTRLSIL.

The CDR3 region is CSVGSRGRKSYEQFF. The CDR3 DNA sequence: TGCAGCGTCGGAAGCAGGGGGCGCAAGTCCTACGAGCAGTTCTTC. V gene TRBV29-1 combines with J gene TRBJ2-1, with 8 positions matching TRBD1. CDR3 length: 15 amino acids. V shed 6 bases and J 10 bases; nucleotides not matched to a gene: 17. CDR1 is SQVTM and CDR2 is ANQGSEA in the germline V gene.

This clonotype appeared once. V and J are TRBV9 and TRBJ2-5; D may match TRBD1 or TRBD2 (5 bases each). The CDR3 is 15 residues long. The V and J ends lost 4 bases and 11 bases respectively, with 24 bases between them. The germline CDR1 and CDR2 sequences are SGDLS and YYNGEE. The CDR3 reads CASSPPRGTYNEQYF. In DNA form, the CDR3 reads TGTGCCAGCAGCCCCCCTCGGGGCACCTACAATGAGCAGTACTTC.

This clonotype was recorded a few times. This chain connects TRBV6-6 to TRBJ2-5; 13 positions match TRBD2. Germline CDR1 and CDR2: MNHNY and SVGAGI (reference sequence). The CDR3 length is 17 residues. V shed 6 bases and J 2 bases; nucleotides not matched to a gene: 9. CDR3 DNA: TGTGCCAGCAGCCCACCCGGACTAGCGGGAGCACAAGAGACCCAGTACTTC. Amino acid sequence: CASSPPGLAGAQETQYF.

This clonotype was detected a few times. V usage is TRBV5-1 and J usage is TRBJ1-1; possibly TRBD1 for D (5 bases). Trimming removed 5 bases at V and 2 bases at J, with 16 bases between. Germline-derived CDR1 and CDR2 are SGHRS and YFSETQ. This CDR3 contains 15 residues. This CDR3 is CASSPFDSLNTEAFF. The CDR3 DNA reads as TGCGCCAGCAGTCCATTTGACAGTCTCAACACTGAAGCTTTCTTT.

The gene calls are TRBV6-1 and TRBJ2-7; D is uncertain. The germline V and J ends were trimmed by 0 bases and 0 bases, with 9 bases remaining between them. CDR1 MNHNS and CDR2 SASEGT come from the germline V gene. The CDR3 runs to 15 residues. The CDR3 sequence: CASSEAGGDSYEQYF. The CDR3 nucleotides are TGTGCCAGCAGTGAAGCGGGCGGAGACTCCTACGAGCAGTACTTC.

V gene TRBV7-2 combines with J gene TRBJ2-3, with a weak D call TRBD2 (5 bases). The germline CDR1 and CDR2 sequences are SGHTA and FQGNSA. The V gene lost 0 bases and the J gene lost 4 bases, with 11 bases spanning the gap. The CDR3 loop spans 15 amino acids. As DNA, the CDR3 is TGTGCCAGCAGCTTAGCGCTCCTAGCCCCAGATACGCAGTATTTT. Amino acids: CASSLALLAPDTQYF.

A few counts support this clonotype. V gene TRBV28 combines with J gene TRBJ2-7, with 11 bases fitting TRBD2. Per germline, CDR1 MDHEN and CDR2 SYDVKM. J lost 3 bases, V lost 6 bases, and 7 bases had no gene match. The CDR3 extends over 15 amino acids. CDR3 DNA sequence: TGTGCCAGCAGGAAGACTAGCGGGACTAACTACGAGCAGTACTTC. This encodes CASRKTSGTNYEQYF.

The J gene is TRBJ2-1, the V gene TRBV30; D unclear. The V gene's germline CDR1 is GTSNPN and CDR2 SVGIG (reference sequence). Trimming pared 3 bases from V and 6 bases from J, leaving 9 bases between. The CDR3 totals 12 residues. CDR3 DNA: TGTGCCTGGAGGGAGTATTTCAATGAGCAGTTCTTC. Residues: CAWREYFNEQFF. Variable domain in full (rest from reference TRBV30 and TRBJ2-1): SQTIHQWPATLVQPVGSPLSLECTVEGTSNPNLYWYRQAAGRGLQLLFYSVGIGQISSEVPQNLSASRPQDRQFILSSKKLLLSDSGFYLCAWREYFNEQFFGPGTRLTVL.

V usage is TRBV7-8 and J usage is TRBJ2-3; D is unresolved. The V gene's germline CDR1 is SGHVS and CDR2 FQNEAQ. The CDR3 contains 10 residues. Trimming cost V 10 bases and J 8 bases, with 10 bases left between them. CDR3 in amino acids: CATGPGTQYF. In DNA form, the CDR3 reads TGTGCCACAGGCCCTGGTACGCAGTATTTT.

This clonotype was recorded only once. This could be a read error, since a much larger clone is one nucleotide away. This chain joins TRBV6-2 or TRBV6-3 and TRBJ2-7; the D gene is possibly TRBD2 (6 bases). In germline, CDR1 is MNHEY, CDR2 SVGEGT. V was shortened by 7 bases and J by 7 bases, with 35 bases between the two germline ends. CDR3 size: 19 residues. In DNA form, the CDR3 reads TGTGCCAGCAAAGGAGGCTCAGGCATAGGCACTAGCTCCTACAATGAGCAGTACTTC. Translating it yields CASKGGSGIGTSSYNEQYF.

To note about this clonotype: The junction departs from germline at one end; a sequencing error may be responsible. The chain links TRBV5-1 to TRBJ2-2, with 8 bases that match TRBD1. This CDR3 spans 14 amino acids. Looked up from germline, CDR1 is SGHRS and CDR2 is YFSETQ. CDR3 amino acids: CASSLQGDTGELFF. The CDR3 region has the DNA TGTGCCAGCAGCCTACAGGGGGACACCGGGGAGCTGTTTTTT.